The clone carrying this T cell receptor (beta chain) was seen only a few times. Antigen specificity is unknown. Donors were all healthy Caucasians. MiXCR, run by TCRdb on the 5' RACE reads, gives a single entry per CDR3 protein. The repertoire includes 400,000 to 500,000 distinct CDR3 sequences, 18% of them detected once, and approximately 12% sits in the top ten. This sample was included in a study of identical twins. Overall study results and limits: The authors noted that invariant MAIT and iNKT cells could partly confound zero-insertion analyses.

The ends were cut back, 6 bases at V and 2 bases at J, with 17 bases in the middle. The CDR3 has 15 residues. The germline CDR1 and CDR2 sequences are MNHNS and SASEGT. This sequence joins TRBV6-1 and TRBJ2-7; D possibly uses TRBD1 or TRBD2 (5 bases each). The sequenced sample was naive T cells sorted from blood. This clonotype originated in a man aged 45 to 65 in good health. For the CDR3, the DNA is TGTGCCAGCAGACCTCTTGCAGGGCGGGCCTACGAGCAGTACTTC. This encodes CASRPLAGRAYEQYF.